The 31 T cell receptor beta chains listed next were all sequenced from one sample in a study of T cells in Graves' hyperthyroidism and ophthalmopathy. What was amplified from RNA transcripts were TCR beta CDR3 regions. HTBI primers were the set used in a first-round RT-PCR of the TCR CDR3. TCRdb reprocessed the multiplex PCR reads via MiXCR and lists one record per CDR3 protein. The data hold around 540,000 distinct CDR3 sequences, with about 45% observed a single time. Material: peripheral blood or thyroid tissue (not recorded which). The receptors were gathered from a woman aged 18-35 years with Graves' hyperthyroidism.

The rearrangement uses TRBV10-1 and TRBJ2-5; 8 bases are a match to TRBD2. V lost 8 bases, J lost 4 bases, and 6 bases stayed unmatched. This CDR3 contains 13 residues. Germline-derived CDR1 and CDR2 are WNHNN and SYGVQD (reference sequence). CDR3 loop: CASLGSGRETQYF. The CDR3 DNA reads TGCGCCAGCCTTGGCAGCGGGAGAGAGACCCAGTACTTC.

This clonotype was counted a single time. The V and J genes are TRBV24-1 and TRBJ1-5, with 7 bases aligning to TRBD1. Trimming cost V 4 bases and J 6 bases; bases outside gene matches: 8. The CDR3 extends over 15 amino acids. Germline V lookup: CDR1 KGHDR, CDR2 SFDVKD. The CDR3 spells CATSDDREPAQPQHF. CDR3 bases: TGTGCCACCAGTGACGACAGGGAGCCGGCTCAGCCCCAGCATTTT.

In its sample, this clonotype was seen a few times. The chain couples TRBV5-5 to TRBJ1-5, with 8 nucleotides matching TRBD1. CDR3 length: 16 amino acids. The germline V gene has CDR1 SGHKS and CDR2 YYEKEE (reference sequence). V was pared by 2 bases and J by 2 bases, with 6 bases of the junction left unmatched. The CDR3 loop is CASSFRPQGGNQPQHF. CDR3 DNA: TGTGCCAGCAGCTTCCGGCCACAGGGGGGCAATCAGCCCCAGCATTTT.

This chain uses TRBV7-9 with TRBJ1-3; D gene uncertain. Germline loops: CDR1 SEHNR, CDR2 FQNEAQ (reference sequence). The CDR3 is made up of 13 amino acids. The V gene lost 3 bases and the J gene lost 4 bases, with 7 bases spanning the gap. The CDR3 DNA follows: TGTGCCAGCAGCTTGGCCGAAGGAAACACCATATATTTT. As protein: CASSLAEGNTIYF.

Points on this clonotype: A junction end diverges from the germline sequence, so it may reflect a read error. J is TRBJ1-6 and V is TRBV14; D remains ambiguous. Per germline, CDR1 SGHDN and CDR2 FVKESK. This CDR3 spans 15 amino acids. The CDR3: CVSSQDRFLGSPFHF. The CDR3 DNA sequence: TGTGTCAGCAGCCAAGATCGTTTTTTGGGATCACCCTTCCACTTT.

The chain carries TRBV25-1 and TRBJ2-3, with D maybe TRBD2 (6 bases). With 6 bases removed from V and 4 bases from J, the gap between germline ends came to 26 bases. CDR1 is MGHDK, CDR2 SYGVNS, per germline. The CDR3 has 18 amino acids. Here the CDR3 DNA reads TGTGCCAGCAGCGACCTCCGTGGCGGCGGGGTAAGGGCAGATACGCAGTATTTT. As protein: CASSDLRGGGVRADTQYF.

V gene TRBV7-9 combines with J gene TRBJ1-5; D ambiguous. Germline CDR1 SEHNR, CDR2 FQNEAQ (reference sequence). The CDR3 totals 13 residues. The DNA for the CDR3 is TGTGCTAGTCGCATCGGCGGCAATCAGCCCCAGCATTTT. This codes for CASRIGGNQPQHF.

On this clonotype itself: Here the CDR3 omits its conserved ending phenylalanine or tryptophan, so a read error is the likely source. Because the CDR3's place on the DNA is in doubt, the DNA is left out and the CDR3 is given as listed by TCRdb. The CDR3 loop reads CSAREGQC. The chain is built from TRBV20-1 and TRBJ2-2; the DNA was not used to check the table's D call, TRBD1. The CDR3 has 8 residues if both end residues are counted. CDR1 DFQATT and CDR2 SNEGSKA come from the germline V gene (reference sequence).

Comments on this clonotype: The conserved final phenylalanine or tryptophan is absent from the CDR3, which likely points to a read error. The CDR3 protein is CASSVGTGIYEQYI. The CDR3 DNA reads as TGTGCCAGTAGTGTCGGGACAGGGATATACGAGCAGTACATC. The chain uses TRBV19 and TRBJ2-7; 9 bases match TRBD1. Germline values: CDR1 LNHDA, CDR2 SQIVND (reference sequence). The CDR3 is 14 residues long. V lost 5 bases and J lost 4; bases outside the gene matches: 6.

The gene calls are TRBV20-1 and TRBJ2-5; 11 positions agree with TRBD2. The DNA end is more similar to TRBJ2-1, so the J call may be wrong. Per germline, CDR1 DFQATT and CDR2 SNEGSKA (reference sequence). The CDR3 contains 14 residues. The CDR3, as DNA: TGCAGTGCCGTAGCGGGAGGGCCGGGCGATGAGCAGTTCTTC. Amino acids: CSAVAGGPGDEQFF.

The chain uses TRBV9 and TRBJ2-5; D is undetermined. The V end lost 3 bases, the J end lost 5 bases, and 8 bases lay between the germline ends. This CDR3 is 12 amino acids long. In germline, CDR1 is SGDLS, CDR2 YYNGEE. CDR3 DNA sequence: TGTGCCAGCAGCGCCGGATGGGAGACCCAGTACTTC. It encodes CASSAGWETQYF.

As concerns this clonotype: This clone may be a read error of a much larger clone one base away. V usage is TRBV20-1 and J usage is TRBJ1-2; no firm D call. The CDR3 consists of 11 residues. Trimming pared 5 bases from V and 2 bases from J, leaving 6 bases between. Germline loops: CDR1 DFQATT, CDR2 SNEGSKA (reference sequence). CDR3 in amino acids: CSADTNYGYTF. Written as DNA, the CDR3 is TGCAGTGCTGACACCAACTATGGCTACACCTTC.

The CDR3 here is CASGEMNAEAFF. The CDR3 DNA reads TGTGCCAGCGGAGAAATGAATGCTGAAGCTTTCTTT. J is TRBJ1-1 and V is TRBV2; no clear D. The V gene's germline CDR1 is SNHLY and CDR2 FYNNEI. Trimming took off 8 bases at V and 6 bases at J, with 13 bases between the two ends. There are 12 residues in the CDR3.

The table lists this clonotype with many counts. The V and J genes are TRBV20-1 and TRBJ1-5, with D maybe TRBD1 (5 bases). The length of the CDR3 is 14 residues. Germline V gives CDR1 DFQATT, CDR2 SNEGSKA (reference sequence). V was shortened by 4 bases and J by 1 base, with 11 bases between the two germline ends. The CDR3 protein is CSATLGHSNQPQHF. DNA of the CDR3: TGCAGTGCTACGTTAGGACACAGCAATCAGCCCCAGCATTTT.

The chain is built from TRBV10-3 and TRBJ1-1; D remains unclear. This CDR3 contains 13 residues. The V gene's germline CDR1 is ENHRY and CDR2 SYGVKD. Trimming shortened V by 3 bases and J by 1 base, and 6 bases separated the two germline ends. CDR3 sequence: CAISDSENTEAFF. Here the CDR3 DNA reads TGTGCCATCAGTGATTCCGAGAACACTGAAGCTTTCTTT.

The chain recombines TRBV9 with TRBJ1-3; 8 bases match TRBD1. V lost 3 bases to trimming and J lost 5 bases; unmatched junction nucleotides: 4. The CDR3 is 14 residues long. Germline-derived CDR1 and CDR2 are SGDLS and YYNGEE. Written as DNA, the CDR3 is TGTGCCAGCAGCGCCGGACAGGGTCGAAACACCATATATTTT. Its protein is CASSAGQGRNTIYF.

To note about this clonotype: Compared with germline, one end of the junction differs, possibly owing to a read error. The chain links TRBV7-9 to TRBJ2-7; 14 nucleotides line up with TRBD2. CDR1 SEHNR and CDR2 FQNEAQ come from the germline V gene (reference sequence). The CDR3 has 16 residues. CDR3 nucleotides: TGTGCCAGCAGCTTCGGGACTAGCGGGAGCTCCTACAAGCAGTACTTC. Translated: CASSFGTSGSSYKQYF.

This clonotype was counted ten times or more. V usage is TRBV7-9 and J usage is TRBJ2-7, with 8 nucleotides matching TRBD1. V trimming: 5 bases; J trimming: 2 bases; junction bases outside the gene matches: 8. This CDR3 contains 15 residues. Germline V gene sequence: CDR1 SEHNR, CDR2 FQNEAQ (reference sequence). In DNA form, the CDR3 reads TGTGCCAGCAGCGGGGGGACAGGAAGAACCTACGAGCAGTACTTC. It is translated as CASSGGTGRTYEQYF.

In its sample, this clonotype was seen a few times. The chain couples TRBV10-3 to TRBJ1-1; 7 positions agree with TRBD1. Germline CDR1 ENHRY, CDR2 SYGVKD. The CDR3 spans 12 residues. V shed 10 bases, J shed 6 bases, and the junction held 8 bases outside the gene matches. The CDR3 region is CATQGKVAEAFF. In DNA form, the CDR3 reads TGTGCCACACAGGGGAAAGTCGCTGAAGCTTTCTTT.

A note on this clonotype: At one end the junction does not follow the germline gene, possibly because of a read error. The chain uses TRBV10-1 and TRBJ1-1, with 9 nucleotides matching TRBD1. The V gene's germline CDR1 is WNHNN and CDR2 SYGVQD (reference sequence). The CDR3 consists of 15 residues. CDR3 in amino acids: CAISDGDRVNTEAFF. The CDR3 region has the DNA TGTGCCATCAGTGATGGGGACAGGGTGAACACTGAAGCTTTCTTT.

This clonotype has a handful of counts. The V and J genes are TRBV11-2 and TRBJ1-2, with D unclear. The CDR3 length is 18 residues. With 4 bases removed from V and 0 bases from J, the gap between germline ends came to 21 bases. Germline CDR1 reads SGHAT; CDR2 reads FQNNGV. The CDR3 nucleotides are TGTGCCAGCAGCTCTTATGGGCGCCATGACTCTACTAACTATGGCTACACCTTC. This sequence encodes CASSSYGRHDSTNYGYTF.

This clonotype was recorded many times. This rearrangement joins TRBV2 to TRBJ2-6; 8 bases fit TRBD1. The germline CDR1 and CDR2 sequences are SNHLY and FYNNEI. Trimming at V came to 5 bases and at J to 1 base, leaving 4 bases not matched to a gene. The CDR3 is 16 residues long. The CDR3 nucleotides are TGTGCCAGCAGTCAAGGACAGGGATCTGGGGCCAACGTCCTGACTTTC. This encodes CASSQGQGSGANVLTF.

This clonotype was detected only a few times. This chain uses TRBV7-8 with TRBJ1-5, with TRBD1 matching over 8 bases. This CDR3 has 14 residues. Germline V gene lookup returns CDR1 SGHVS and CDR2 FQNEAQ. J was trimmed by 1 base and V by 8 bases; bases with no gene match: 4. CDR3 nucleotide sequence: TGTGCCAGCCGGGACAGGCCGAGCAATCAGCCCCAGCATTTT. This sequence encodes CASRDRPSNQPQHF.

The rearrangement uses TRBV5-8 and TRBJ2-2; D gene uncertain. Trimming cost V 0 bases and J 6 bases, with 12 bases left between them. Germline V lookup: CDR1 SGHTS, CDR2 YDEGEE. The CDR3 sequence is 15 residues long. The CDR3 sequence is CASSLESMAAGELFF. CDR3 bases: TGTGCCAGCAGCTTGGAGAGTATGGCCGCCGGGGAGCTGTTTTTT.

The V gene is TRBV7-6, the J gene TRBJ2-2; 15 nucleotides agree with TRBD2. The CDR3 covers 15 residues. Trimming cost V 5 bases and J 6 bases; bases outside gene matches: 1. CDR1 and CDR2 from the germline V gene are SGHVS and FNYEAQ. CDR3 region: CASSRTSGRAGELFF. The CDR3 DNA reads TGTGCCAGCAGCCGGACTAGCGGGAGGGCCGGGGAGCTGTTTTTT.

This clonotype was detected many times. This rearrangement joins TRBV2 to TRBJ1-5; perhaps TRBD1 as D (5 bases). The CDR3 contains 15 residues. Per germline, CDR1 SNHLY and CDR2 FYNNEI. The V end was cut by 8 bases, the J end by 2 bases, with 16 bases between. The CDR3 sequence is CASLPDTGRNQPQHF. The CDR3, as DNA: TGTGCCAGCCTACCCGACACAGGACGCAATCAGCCCCAGCATTTT.

This rearrangement joins TRBV2 to TRBJ2-2, with D uncertain. Germline V gives CDR1 SNHLY, CDR2 FYNNEI. V lost 4 bases, J lost 0 bases, and 3 bases lay in between. This CDR3 has 13 amino acids. The CDR3 DNA reads TGTGCCAGCAGTGGGCCGAACACCGGGGAGCTGTTTTTT. It codes for CASSGPNTGELFF.

The rearrangement links TRBV7-3 to TRBJ2-7; no clear D gene. Germline lookup yields CDR1 SGHTA and CDR2 FQGTGA. V lost 2 bases and J lost 0, with 8 bases in between. This CDR3 has 14 amino acids. The CDR3 sequence: CASSLDTNSYEQYF. In DNA, the CDR3 is TGTGCCAGCAGCTTAGATACGAACTCCTACGAGCAGTACTTC.

The chain couples TRBV7-6 to TRBJ2-7; D unclear. This CDR3 is 12 amino acids long. Germline-derived CDR1 and CDR2 are SGHVS and FNYEAQ. The V end lost 6 bases, the J end lost 4 bases, and 10 bases lay between the germline ends. Written as DNA, the CDR3 is TGTGCCAGCAGATCACACAGTTACGAGCAGTACTTC. This sequence encodes CASRSHSYEQYF.

The chain recombines TRBV2 with TRBJ1-1; 7 bases agree with TRBD1. The CDR3 contains 16 residues. Germline lookup yields CDR1 SNHLY and CDR2 FYNNEI. Germline trimming cut 6 bases from V and 6 bases from J; bases unmatched to any gene: 16. CDR3 sequence reads: CASSHGRAGGRAEAFF. The CDR3, as DNA: TGTGCCAGCAGCCACGGGAGAGCAGGGGGGCGAGCTGAAGCTTTCTTT.

Worth noting for this clonotype: This sequence may be a read error, since a much larger clone differs from it by one base. The genes are TRBV15 and TRBJ2-6; 9 bases line up with TRBD1. The CDR3 spans 16 residues. Germline CDR1 and CDR2: LNHNV and YYDKDF (reference sequence). CDR3 protein: CATRDREHSGANALTF. The DNA of the CDR3 is TGTGCCACCCGGGACAGGGAGCACTCTGGGGCCAACGCCCTGACTTTC.